This T cell receptor (beta chain) came from a study of T cell responses to AZD1222 COVID-19 vaccine. Sequenced by immunoSEQ multiplex PCR; TCRdb stores in-frame clones only, minus some. The table records around 28,000 clones, around nine tenths of them present only once. To note about this clone: Its target is not known.

The length of the CDR3 is 16 residues. Germline CDR1 and CDR2: SGHTS and YDEGEE. V was cut by 1 base and J by 4 bases, with 15 bases left in between. Study-level results: Repertoire sampling was restricted to post-peak T cell response timepoints.

This rearrangement joins TRBV5-8 to TRBJ1-5; D is uncertain. This clonotype was sampled from an adult in good health. The specimen comprised peripheral blood, sampled on day 0 of AZD1222 vaccination. CDR3 residues: CASSLSAGVRNQPQHF. The CDR3 DNA follows: TGTGCCAGCAGCTTGTCGGCAGGTGTTCGGAATCAGCCCCAGCATTTT.